A selection of T cell receptor beta chains follows, all from one sample in a study of blood T cells in healthy people across ages. From the 5' RACE reads, TCRdb called clonotypes with MiXCR, one entry per CDR3 protein. Among about 780,000 distinct CDR3 sequences, more than 35% were seen once, and the ten largest hold approximately 18%. The source material was blood. These receptors came from a man older than 75 in good health. Each CDR3 is given with its conserved first and last residue. D genes are given only for firm matches. Only some rows state a clone size, as once, few, many or a class for expanded clones.

clone size: -; V gene: TRBV3-1; D gene: -; J gene: TRBJ1-6; CDR3 length: 13; CDR3 protein: CASSQLVPSPLHF; CDR3 DNA: TGTGCCAGCAGCCAGCTCGTCCCATCTCCCCTCCACTTT
clone size: -; V gene: TRBV20-1; D gene: TRBD1; J gene: TRBJ2-3; CDR3 length: 16; CDR3 protein: CSAGGTGTQAGDTQYF; CDR3 DNA: TGCAGTGCTGGCGGGACAGGCACTCAAGCAGGGGATACGCAGTATTTT
clone size: -; V gene: TRBV4-2; D gene: -; J gene: TRBJ2-5; CDR3 length: 14; CDR3 protein: CASSGGEAQETQYF; CDR3 DNA: TGTGCCAGCAGCGGGGGCGAGGCACAAGAGACCCAGTACTTC
clone size: -; V gene: TRBV20-1; D gene: TRBD2; J gene: TRBJ2-4; CDR3 length: 14; CDR3 protein: CSARASGSENIQYF; CDR3 DNA: TGCAGTGCTAGAGCTAGCGGGAGCGAAAACATTCAGTACTTC
clone size: -; V gene: TRBV20-1; D gene: -; J gene: TRBJ2-7; CDR3 length: 13; CDR3 protein: CSAQGLGTYEQYF; CDR3 DNA: TGCAGTGCTCAAGGGCTGGGTACCTACGAGCAGTACTTC
clone size: once; V gene: TRBV5-1; D gene: -; J gene: TRBJ2-1; CDR3 length: 16; CDR3 protein: CASSLSLQISYSEQFF; CDR3 DNA: TGCGCCAGCAGTCTCTCGTTGCAGATCTCCTACAGTGAGCAGTTCTTC
clone size: -; V gene: TRBV3-1; D gene: TRBD1; J gene: TRBJ1-6; CDR3 length: 16; CDR3 protein: CASSPPTGGGNSPLHF; CDR3 DNA: TGTGCCAGCAGCCCGCCGACAGGGGGCGGTAATTCACCCCTCCACTTT
clone size: -; V gene: TRBV5-1; D gene: TRBD1; J gene: TRBJ2-2; CDR3 length: 19; CDR3 protein: CASSLGSSVTGGNTGELFF; CDR3 DNA: TGCGCCAGCAGCCTCGGGTCTTCGGTCACAGGGGGGAACACCGGGGAGCTGTTTTTT
clone size: -; V gene: TRBV5-1; D gene: -; J gene: TRBJ2-7; CDR3 length: 15; CDR3 protein: CASSLGGLGGYEQYF; CDR3 DNA: TGCGCCAGCAGCTTGGGCGGCTTGGGTGGCTACGAGCAGTACTTC
clone size: -; V gene: TRBV7-9; D gene: TRBD1; J gene: TRBJ2-5; CDR3 length: 15; CDR3 protein: CASSAMGQNQEAQYF; CDR3 DNA: TGTGCCAGCAGCGCAATGGGACAGAACCAAGAGGCCCAGTACTTC
clone size: many; V gene: TRBV28; D gene: TRBD2; J gene: TRBJ2-1; CDR3 length: 15; CDR3 protein: CASSSLAGGPYEQFF; CDR3 DNA: TGTGCCAGCAGTTCACTAGCGGGAGGGCCCTATGAGCAGTTCTTC
clone size: few; V gene: TRBV10-3; D gene: TRBD2; J gene: TRBJ2-1; CDR3 length: 16; CDR3 protein: CAIRPWTSGGDNGQFF; CDR3 DNA: TGTGCCATCCGGCCCTGGACTAGCGGAGGAGACAATGGGCAGTTCTTC
clone size: -; V gene: TRBV6-2/TRBV6-3; D gene: -; J gene: TRBJ2-5; CDR3 length: 16; CDR3 protein: CASSFDPDKRDNEQYF; CDR3 DNA: TGTGCCAGCAGTTTCGACCCCGACAAACGAGACAATGAGCAGTACTTC
clone size: few; V gene: TRBV5-1; D gene: TRBD2; J gene: TRBJ2-5; CDR3 length: 17; CDR3 protein: CASSLVAGGPVQETQYF; CDR3 DNA: TGCGCCAGCAGCTTGGTAGCGGGAGGGCCGGTCCAAGAGACCCAGTACTTC
clone size: few; V gene: TRBV7-9; D gene: TRBD2; J gene: TRBJ2-3; CDR3 length: 17; CDR3 protein: CASSLGASGGTGDTQYF; CDR3 DNA: TGTGCCAGCAGCTTGGGTGCTAGCGGGGGCACAGGAGATACGCAGTATTTT
clone size: few; V gene: TRBV7-9; D gene: -; J gene: TRBJ2-1; CDR3 length: 13; CDR3 protein: CASSSFLWQGKFF; CDR3 DNA: TGTGCCAGCAGCTCATTCCTCTGGCAGGGAAAGTTCTTC
clone size: -; V gene: TRBV5-1; D gene: TRBD1; J gene: TRBJ1-1; CDR3 length: 15; CDR3 protein: CASSRAGTANTEAFF; CDR3 DNA: TGCGCCAGCAGTCGTGCCGGGACAGCGAACACTGAAGCTTTCTTT
clone size: -; V gene: TRBV11-2; D gene: -; J gene: TRBJ2-7; CDR3 length: 17; CDR3 protein: CASSLERILTIAYEQYF; CDR3 DNA: TGTGCCAGCAGCTTAGAAAGAATATTGACTATCGCCTACGAGCAGTACTTC
clone size: -; V gene: TRBV20-1; D gene: -; J gene: TRBJ1-2; CDR3 length: 14; CDR3 protein: CSARGGLQTGAYTF; CDR3 DNA: TGCAGTGCTAGAGGTGGACTTCAGACAGGAGCCTACACCTTC
clone size: once; V gene: TRBV6-1; D gene: TRBD1; J gene: TRBJ1-2; CDR3 length: 14; CDR3 protein: CASTPGQGWWGYTF; CDR3 DNA: TGTGCCAGCACTCCGGGACAGGGATGGTGGGGCTACACCTTC
clone size: -; V gene: TRBV20-1; D gene: -; J gene: TRBJ2-1; CDR3 length: 14; CDR3 protein: CSAPNQRADNEQFF; CDR3 DNA: TGCAGTGCGCCAAACCAAAGAGCGGACAATGAGCAGTTCTTC
clone size: few; V gene: TRBV9; D gene: -; J gene: TRBJ2-3; CDR3 length: 13; CDR3 protein: CASSVEGADTQYF; CDR3 DNA: TGTGCCAGCAGCGTAGAAGGCGCAGATACGCAGTATTTT